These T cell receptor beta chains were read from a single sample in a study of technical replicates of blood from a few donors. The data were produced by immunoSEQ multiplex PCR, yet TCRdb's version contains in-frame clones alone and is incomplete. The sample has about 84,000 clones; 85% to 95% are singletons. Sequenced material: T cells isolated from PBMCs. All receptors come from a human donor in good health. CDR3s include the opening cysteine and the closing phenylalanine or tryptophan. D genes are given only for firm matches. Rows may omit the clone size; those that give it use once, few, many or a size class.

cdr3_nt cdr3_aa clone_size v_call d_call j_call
TGTGCCAGCAGTGACCCGTGGACAGGCTATCAGCCCCAGCATTTT CASSDPWTGYQPQHF few TRBV2 TRBD1 TRBJ1-5
TGTGCCAGCAGCCGGTACAGGGCCCCCCTTTCCTACGAGCAGTACTTC CASSRYRAPLSYEQYF NA TRBV14 NA TRBJ2-7
TGTGCCAGCAGCTTAGGAGGGCCCGGGGCCAACGTCCTGACTTTC CASSLGGPGANVLTF NA TRBV7-9 NA TRBJ2-6
TGTGCCAGTAGCGCGGGACAGGGTGGAGAGCAGTACTTC CASSAGQGGEQYF NA TRBV19 TRBD1 TRBJ2-7
TGTGCTAGCAGGGGGACAGGGCAAGAGACCCAGTACTTC CASRGTGQETQYF NA TRBV7-7 TRBD1 TRBJ2-5
TGTGCCAGTAGCGACCGGGACAGGGCGTCCGATGGCTACACCTTC CASSDRDRASDGYTF NA TRBV19 TRBD1 TRBJ1-2
TGTGCCAGCCGTTCACTGGGGGGAAGTCAGCCCCAGCATTTT CASRSLGGSQPQHF NA TRBV28 NA TRBJ1-5
TGTGCCAGCAGCTTATCAGGAATCGATCAGCCCCAGCATTTT CASSLSGIDQPQHF few TRBV7-9 NA TRBJ1-5
TGTGCCAGCAGTTCAGGCAGGGCTCCCACAGATACGCAGTATTTT CASSSGRAPTDTQYF NA TRBV27 NA TRBJ2-3
TGTGCCAGCAGCTTAGCACAGGGTTTCGATGGCTACACCTTC CASSLAQGFDGYTF once TRBV7-9 NA TRBJ1-2
TGTGCCAGCACCAACCCCCGCAGGGGTGAAACGGGCACCTACGAGCAGTACTTC CASTNPRRGETGTYEQYF NA TRBV7-9 NA TRBJ2-7
TGTGCCAGCAGCCAACAGGGACAGATTCTTTTGAATGAGCAGTTCTTC CASSQQGQILLNEQFF once TRBV5-6 TRBD1 TRBJ2-1
TGTGCCAGCAGCGTAGACATATCGAACTATGGCTACACCTTC CASSVDISNYGYTF NA TRBV9 NA TRBJ1-2
TGCGCCAGCAGCCCCGAGGGGGGGGACTGGAACACCATATATTTT CASSPEGGDWNTIYF NA TRBV5-1 NA TRBJ1-3
TGTGCCAGCACCCTCCGGGGGGGAGAGACCCAGTACTTC CASTLRGGETQYF NA TRBV11-2 TRBD2 TRBJ2-5
TGCGCCAGCAGCTCGTATCCAGGGGGCTCGTACGAGCAGTACTTC CASSSYPGGSYEQYF NA TRBV5-1 TRBD1 TRBJ2-7
TGTGCCAGCAGTCGGCGGGAGTGGGAGACCCAGTACTTC CASSRREWETQYF NA TRBV6-1 TRBD2 TRBJ2-5
TGTGCCAGCAGCTTTTGGGGCGGGGGGCTGGGGCAGTTCTTC CASSFWGGGLGQFF NA TRBV5-6 TRBD2 TRBJ2-1
TGTGCCAGCAGCCCCGGCGTCGTGGCGGGGGAGCAGTACTTC CASSPGVVAGEQYF NA TRBV13 NA TRBJ2-7
TGCGCCAGCAGCCCCGGGACTAGCGGGAGGGCAGATGAGCAGTTCTTC CASSPGTSGRADEQFF NA TRBV5-1 TRBD2 TRBJ2-1
TGTGCCAGCAGTTACTCGACACAGGGAGTCGGGGAGCTGTTTTTT CASSYSTQGVGELFF NA TRBV6-5 NA TRBJ2-2
TGTGCCAGCAGCTGGGGGGGGTCCCTTCCCGGGGAGCTGTTTTTT CASSWGGSLPGELFF NA TRBV5-4 TRBD2 TRBJ2-2
TGTGCCAGCAGCTTGGGTAGCGGGGGGGATACGCAGTATTTT CASSLGSGGDTQYF NA TRBV11-2 TRBD2 TRBJ2-3
TGTGCCAGCAGTTTGGAAGGACAGGGCCGCAATGAGCAGTTCTTC CASSLEGQGRNEQFF few TRBV28 TRBD1 TRBJ2-1
TGTGCCAGCAGCAAATCATTTCGGGGCTCCTACGAGCAGTACTTC CASSKSFRGSYEQYF NA TRBV21-1 NA TRBJ2-7
TGTGCCAGCAGCGTCGGACAGGGGTTGGTCTATGGCTACACCTTC CASSVGQGLVYGYTF NA TRBV9 TRBD1 TRBJ1-2
TGTGCCAGCAGCTTGGATAGCCAGATGCAGACCCAGTACTTC CASSLDSQMQTQYF NA TRBV5-4 NA TRBJ2-5
TGTGCCTGGAGTTACAACCAAGAGACCCAGTACTTC CAWSYNQETQYF NA TRBV30 NA TRBJ2-5
TGCGCCAGCAGCTTTGACAGGGGGGACGGGGAGCTGTTTTTT CASSFDRGDGELFF NA TRBV5-1 TRBD1 TRBJ2-2
TGTGCCAGCGGAGCGAACCCGAACTATGGCTACACCTTC CASGANPNYGYTF once TRBV6-1 NA TRBJ1-2
TGTGCCAGCAGTGCTCCTAGCGGATTTGCCCAATACAATGAGCAGTTCTTC CASSAPSGFAQYNEQFF NA TRBV6-1 TRBD2 TRBJ2-1
TGCGCCAGCAGTTCAAATCAGCCCCAGCATTTT CASSSNQPQHF NA TRBV10-1 NA TRBJ1-5
TGTGCCAGTAGGCTTGGTCTAACTAGCACAGATACGCAGTATTTT CASRLGLTSTDTQYF NA TRBV19 NA TRBJ2-3
TGTGCCAGTACCCAGGGCACAGATACGCAGTATTTT CASTQGTDTQYF once TRBV19 NA TRBJ2-3
TGCAGCGTTAGTCCCGGGACAGGGGATTATGGCTACACCTTC CSVSPGTGDYGYTF NA TRBV29-1 TRBD1 TRBJ1-2